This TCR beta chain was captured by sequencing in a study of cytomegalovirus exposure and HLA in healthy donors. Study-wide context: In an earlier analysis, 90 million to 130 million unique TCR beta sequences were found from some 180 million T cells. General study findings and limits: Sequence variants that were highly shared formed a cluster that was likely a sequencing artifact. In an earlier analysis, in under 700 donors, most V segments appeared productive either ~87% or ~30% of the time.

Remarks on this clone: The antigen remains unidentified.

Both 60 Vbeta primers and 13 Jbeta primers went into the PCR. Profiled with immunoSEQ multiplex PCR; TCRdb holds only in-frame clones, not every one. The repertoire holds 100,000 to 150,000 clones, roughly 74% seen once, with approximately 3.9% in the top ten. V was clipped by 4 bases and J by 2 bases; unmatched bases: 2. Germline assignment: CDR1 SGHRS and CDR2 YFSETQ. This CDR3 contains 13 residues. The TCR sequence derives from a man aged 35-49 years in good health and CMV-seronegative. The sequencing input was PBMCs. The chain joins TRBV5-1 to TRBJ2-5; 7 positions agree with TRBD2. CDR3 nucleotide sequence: TGCGCCAGCAGCCGGACTAGACAAGAGACCCAGTACTTC. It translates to CASSRTRQETQYF.